What follows are 7 T cell receptor beta chains derived from one specimen sequenced in a study of technical replicates of blood from four donors. The repertoire was sequenced with immunoSEQ multiplex PCR; TCRdb's copy has only in-frame clones and lacks some. The sample consists of roughly 92,000 clones, roughly 96% of them appearing once. The sequencing input was T cells isolated from PBMCs. These receptors were obtained from a human donor in good health.

The chain employs TRBV28 and TRBJ2-2; TRBD1 aligns across 8 bases. Germline CDR1 MDHEN, CDR2 SYDVKM. V lost 8 bases to trimming and J lost 5 bases; unmatched junction nucleotides: 7. This CDR3 comprises 14 residues. CDR3: CASQGQGGTGELFF. Written as DNA, the CDR3 is TGTGCCAGCCAAGGACAGGGCGGAACCGGGGAGCTGTTTTTT.

This chain uses TRBV28 with TRBJ2-7, with D perhaps matching TRBD1 (6 bases). Germline lookup yields CDR1 MDHEN and CDR2 SYDVKM. There are 14 residues in the CDR3. V dropped 2 bases and J dropped 3 bases, with 11 bases sitting between them. The CDR3 DNA reads as TGTGCCAGCAGTTTACCAGGGGCAAACTACGAGCAGTACTTC. Translation: CASSLPGANYEQYF.

This sequence joins TRBV29-1 and TRBJ2-3; the D gene is possibly TRBD2 (6 bases). Germline V gene lookup returns CDR1 SQVTM and CDR2 ANQGSEA. Trimming left V 7 bases short and J 1 base short, with 18 bases between. This CDR3 comprises 15 residues. This CDR3 reads CSAGLTGEGTDTQYF. As DNA, the CDR3 is TGCAGCGCTGGGTTAACGGGAGAGGGCACAGATACGCAGTATTTT.

V is TRBV10-2 and J is TRBJ2-3; D may be TRBD1 (6 bases). With 4 bases removed from V and 2 bases from J, the gap between germline ends came to 16 bases. Germline V CDR1 and CDR2: WSHSY, SAAADI. The length of the CDR3 is 16 residues. CDR3 sequence (DNA): TGCGCCAGCAGTGGGCGAGGGGGTTTCTTCACAGATACGCAGTATTTT. Amino acid sequence: CASSGRGGFFTDTQYF.

The chain uses TRBV2 and TRBJ1-3; perhaps TRBD1 as D (6 bases). V gave up 7 bases and J gave up 0 bases, with 13 bases separating them. The V gene's germline CDR1 is SNHLY and CDR2 FYNNEI. The CDR3 consists of 15 residues. CDR3 in DNA: TGTGCCAGCAAAGGACAGCCGAGCTCTGGAAACACCATATATTTT. It encodes CASKGQPSSGNTIYF.

The chain combines TRBV29-1 with TRBJ2-1, with D perhaps matching TRBD1 (5 bases). This CDR3 is built from 12 residues. V lost 4 bases and J 9 bases, leaving 13 bases between the germline ends. The germline V gene encodes CDR1 SQVTM and CDR2 ANQGSEA. The CDR3 sequence is CSVGQGSREQFF. The CDR3 coding sequence is TGCAGCGTTGGTCAGGGATCGCGTGAGCAGTTCTTC.

The gene calls are TRBV2 and TRBJ1-4; 8 bases are a match to TRBD1. There are 13 residues in the CDR3. J gave up 10 bases and V 7 bases, and 8 bases lay outside the gene matches. Germline lookup yields CDR1 SNHLY and CDR2 FYNNEI. The CDR3 here is CASILGTGRKLFF. The CDR3 coding sequence is TGTGCCAGCATCCTCGGGACAGGTAGAAAACTGTTTTTT.